This T cell receptor (beta chain) was observed in a study of T cells and Merkel cell carcinoma outcomes. Findings of the study overall: Reportedly, T-cell repertoire with density predicts Merkel cell carcinoma outcomes.

The CDR3 spans 14 residues. The ends were cut back, 5 bases at V and 2 bases at J, with 13 bases in the middle. From germline, CDR1 is SGHVS and CDR2 FNYEAQ. In regard to this clone: What it recognizes is unknown.

TCRdb's table, derived via immunoSEQ multiplex PCR, lists solely in-frame clones and lacks some. The repertoire consists of several hundred clones, with 90% occurring once and the leading ten covering around 6.5%. This sequence originates from a human donor with Merkel cell carcinoma. Input material: tumor tissue from Merkel cell carcinoma. The V gene is TRBV7-6, the J gene TRBJ2-7; D gene unclear. The CDR3 is CASSPHGQTYEQYF. DNA of the CDR3: TGTGCCAGCAGCCCCCATGGGCAGACCTACGAGCAGTACTTC.